This TCR beta chain emerged from a study of read filtering for tumor transcriptome and immune sequencing. Background on the study: By R-ISS, stages I, II and III held approximately 8, 16 and 7 patients.

Study-wide findings and caveats: The CD138-negative fraction was mixed bone marrow immune cells, not pure T cells. Dropping single-read clonotypes raised IR-seq and RNA-seq shared-clonotype correlation. In IR-seq, single-read clonotypes were approximately 79% of clonotypes but approximately 3.2% of reads.

This library used approximately 0.4 ug RNA and molecular barcoded adaptors spanning alpha/delta and beta/gamma chains. TCRdb used MiXCR to reprocess the reads, holding one entry per CDR3 protein. In the table there are over 35,000 distinct CDR3 sequences, 12% of which are singletons. Worth noting for this clonotype: Its matching antigen is unknown. It may be a read error: a sequence one base away is much more abundant.

The CDR3 totals 17 residues. The chain is built from TRBV23-1 and TRBJ2-7; D might be TRBD2 (8 bases). TRBV23-1 is reported as an ORF; its role is uncertain. Sequenced input: a population of CD138-negative cells sorted from bone marrow. The TCR comes from a donor aged 40 or older with multiple myeloma. The CDR3 loop reads CASRHPLRGTRRYEQYF. The CDR3 DNA is TGCGCCAGCCGTCACCCCCTCAGGGGGACTAGGAGGTACGAGCAGTACTTC.